This TCR beta chain was retrieved from a study of identical twins. V was clipped by 6 bases and J by 1 base, with 13 bases between them. This CDR3 has 14 amino acids. Per the germline V gene, CDR1 is SGHRS and CDR2 is YFSETQ. The study's findings and limits: Reduced insertions were recorded for abundant cord blood beta clonotypes, with no such pattern in memory repertoires.

Template switching supplied a universal primer site; unique molecular identifiers were carried on the cDNA. TCRdb reprocessed the 5' RACE reads via MiXCR and lists one record per CDR3 protein. The sample includes a few hundred thousand distinct CDR3 sequences, around 9.7% of them seen just once. Regarding this clonotype: Its antigen is as yet unknown.

This chain connects TRBV5-1 to TRBJ2-5; D is perhaps TRBD1 (5 bases). This sequence was found in a woman between 45 and 65 years old in good health. The sequenced sample consisted of naive T cells sorted from blood. CDR3 in amino acids: CASMVGALQETQYF. The CDR3 nucleotides read TGCGCCAGCATGGTTGGGGCTCTCCAAGAGACCCAGTACTTC.